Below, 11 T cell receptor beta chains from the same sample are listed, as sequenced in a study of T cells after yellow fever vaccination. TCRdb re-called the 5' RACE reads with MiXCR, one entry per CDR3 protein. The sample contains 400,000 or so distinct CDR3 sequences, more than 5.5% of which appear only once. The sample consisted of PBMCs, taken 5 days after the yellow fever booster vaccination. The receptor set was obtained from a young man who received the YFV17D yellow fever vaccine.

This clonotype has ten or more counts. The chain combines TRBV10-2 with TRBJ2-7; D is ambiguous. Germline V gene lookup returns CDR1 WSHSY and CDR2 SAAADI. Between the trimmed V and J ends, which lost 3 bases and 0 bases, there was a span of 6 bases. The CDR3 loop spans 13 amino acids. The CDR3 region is CASSDRISYEQYF. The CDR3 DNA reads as TGCGCCAGCAGTGATAGGATCTCCTACGAGCAGTACTTC.

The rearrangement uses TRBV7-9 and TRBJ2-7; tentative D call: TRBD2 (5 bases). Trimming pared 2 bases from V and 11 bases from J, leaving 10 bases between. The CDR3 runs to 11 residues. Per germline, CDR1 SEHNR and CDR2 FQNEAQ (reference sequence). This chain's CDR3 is CASSLSGKEYF. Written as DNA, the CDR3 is TGTGCCAGCAGCTTATCGGGGAAGGAGTACTTC.

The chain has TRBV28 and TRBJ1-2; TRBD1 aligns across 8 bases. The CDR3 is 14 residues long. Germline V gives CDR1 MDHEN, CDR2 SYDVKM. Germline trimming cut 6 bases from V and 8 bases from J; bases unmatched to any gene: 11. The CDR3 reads CASRPRDRKWGYTF. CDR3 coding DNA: TGTGCCAGCAGACCCCGGGACAGGAAGTGGGGCTACACCTTC.

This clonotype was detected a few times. CDR3 region: CSALDSLNSPLHF. In nucleotides, the CDR3 is TGCAGTGCTTTAGACAGCCTCAATTCACCCCTCCACTTT. J is TRBJ1-6 and V is TRBV20-1; possible D gene TRBD1, 5 bases. The CDR3 runs to 13 residues. The germline V and J ends were trimmed by 5 bases and 7 bases, with 12 bases remaining between them. Germline lookup yields CDR1 DFQATT and CDR2 SNEGSKA (reference sequence).

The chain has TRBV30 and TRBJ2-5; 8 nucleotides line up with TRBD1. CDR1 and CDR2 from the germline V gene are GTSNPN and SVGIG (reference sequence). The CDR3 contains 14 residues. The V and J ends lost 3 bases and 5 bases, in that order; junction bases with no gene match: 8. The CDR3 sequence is CAWSKTGVLETQYF. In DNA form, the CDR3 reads TGTGCCTGGAGCAAGACAGGGGTTTTGGAGACCCAGTACTTC.

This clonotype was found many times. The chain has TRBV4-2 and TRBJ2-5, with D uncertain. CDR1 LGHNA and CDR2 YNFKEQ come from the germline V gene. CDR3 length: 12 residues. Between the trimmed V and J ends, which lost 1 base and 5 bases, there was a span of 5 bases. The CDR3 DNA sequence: TGTGCCAGCAGCCAAGTGGCGGAGACCCAGTACTTC. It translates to CASSQVAETQYF.

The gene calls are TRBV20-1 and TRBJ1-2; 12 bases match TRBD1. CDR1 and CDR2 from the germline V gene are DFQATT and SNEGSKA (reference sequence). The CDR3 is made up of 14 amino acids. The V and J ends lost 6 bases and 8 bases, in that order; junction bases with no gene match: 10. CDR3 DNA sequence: TGCAGTGCGCGTGGGACAGGGGGCGCGCGGGGCTACACCTTC. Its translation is CSARGTGGARGYTF.

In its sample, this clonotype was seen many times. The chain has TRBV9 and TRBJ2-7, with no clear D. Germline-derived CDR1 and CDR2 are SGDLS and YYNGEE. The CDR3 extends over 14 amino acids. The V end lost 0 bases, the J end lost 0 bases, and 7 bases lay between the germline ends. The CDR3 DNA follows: TGTGCCAGCAGCGTAGGCTCGCACTCCTACGAGCAGTACTTC. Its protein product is CASSVGSHSYEQYF.

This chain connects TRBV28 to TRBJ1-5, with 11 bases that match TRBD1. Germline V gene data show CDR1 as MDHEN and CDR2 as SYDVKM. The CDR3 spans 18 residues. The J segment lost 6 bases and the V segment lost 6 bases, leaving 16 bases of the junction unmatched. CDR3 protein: CASRPEILDRGPRQPQHF. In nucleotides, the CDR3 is TGTGCCAGCAGACCCGAGATCCTGGACAGGGGGCCCCGTCAGCCCCAGCATTTT. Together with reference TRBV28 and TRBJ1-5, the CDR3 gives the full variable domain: DVKVTQSSRYLVKRTGEKVFLECVQDMDHENMFWYRQDPGLGLRLIYFSYDVKMKEKGDIPEGYSVSREKKERFSLILESASTNQTSMYLCASRPEILDRGPRQPQHFGDGTRLSIL.

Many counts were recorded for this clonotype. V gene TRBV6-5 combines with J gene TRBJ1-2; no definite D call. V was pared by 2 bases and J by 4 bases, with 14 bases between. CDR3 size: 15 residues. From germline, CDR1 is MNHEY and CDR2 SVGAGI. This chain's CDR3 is CASSYGVGPFYGYTF. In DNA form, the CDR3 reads TGTGCCAGCAGTTACGGGGTTGGGCCCTTCTATGGCTACACCTTC.

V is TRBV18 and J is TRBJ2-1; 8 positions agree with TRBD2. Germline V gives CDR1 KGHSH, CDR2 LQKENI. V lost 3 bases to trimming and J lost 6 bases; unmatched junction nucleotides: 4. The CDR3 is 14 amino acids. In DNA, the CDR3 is TGTGCCAGCTCACCGCAAGCGGGAGCCAATGAGCAGTTCTTC. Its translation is CASSPQAGANEQFF.